This T cell receptor (beta chain) was sequenced in a study of CD4 T cells in relation to SARS-CoV-2 and coronaviruses. Study-wide results and caveats: No donor gave both pre-pandemic and post-infection samples.

For around 11 days, some 9.7 x 10^4 sorted CD4+ cells grew with T cell-depleted PBMCs and CEF. Trimming pared 8 bases from V and 4 bases from J, leaving 12 bases between. The CDR3 length is 13 residues. Germline V gives CDR1 MDHEN, CDR2 SYDVKM. Profiled with immunoSEQ multiplex PCR; TCRdb holds only in-frame clones, not every one. The data hold tens of thousands of clones, with 75% to 85% observed a single time. In regard to this clone: The antigen remains undetermined.

This sequence joins TRBV28 and TRBJ1-5; no firm D call. The sample was memory CD4+ T cells from PBMCs, cultured in vitro. The sequence derives from an adult with COVID-19. The CDR3 protein is CASFLGVNQPQHF. CDR3 nucleotides: TGTGCCAGCTTCCTGGGAGTGAATCAGCCCCAGCATTTT.